This T cell receptor (beta chain) originates from a study of blood T cell repertoires in COVID-19. Methods used by the authors: Estimation of nucleated cell counts was performed using reference gene primer amplification. The assay was immunoSEQ multiplex PCR, and TCRdb's table has in-frame clones only and misses some. V and J calls and clone size are copied from that table; D and trimming were computed from the DNA. This table has some 190,000 clones, over 70% appearing once. V shed 3 bases, J shed 3 bases, and the junction held 10 bases outside the gene matches. Germline V gene data show CDR1 as SGHDN and CDR2 as FVKESK. This CDR3 is 17 amino acids long. The study drew participants aged about 18 to 95 years from roughly 25 US areas.

This chain connects TRBV14 to TRBJ1-4; 7 nucleotides match TRBD1. The sequencing input was PBMCs or T cells enriched from blood (not recorded which). The TCR sequence derives from a man in his fifties or sixties who had been exposed to COVID-19. Here the CDR3 reads CASSQKTGPSSNEKLFF. CDR3 coding DNA: TGTGCCAGCAGCCAGAAGACAGGGCCCTCTTCTAATGAAAAACTGTTTTTT.